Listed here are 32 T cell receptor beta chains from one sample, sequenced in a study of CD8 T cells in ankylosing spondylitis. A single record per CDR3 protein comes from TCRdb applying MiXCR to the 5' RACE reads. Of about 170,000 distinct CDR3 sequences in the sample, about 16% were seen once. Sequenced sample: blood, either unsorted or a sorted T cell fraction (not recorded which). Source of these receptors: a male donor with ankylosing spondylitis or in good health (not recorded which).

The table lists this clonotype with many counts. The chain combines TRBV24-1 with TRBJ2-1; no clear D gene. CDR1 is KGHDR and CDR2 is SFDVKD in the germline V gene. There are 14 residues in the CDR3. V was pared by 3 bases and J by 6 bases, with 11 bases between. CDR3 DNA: TGTGCCACCAGTGATGGGTCACTCACCAATGAGCAGTTCTTC. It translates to CATSDGSLTNEQFF.

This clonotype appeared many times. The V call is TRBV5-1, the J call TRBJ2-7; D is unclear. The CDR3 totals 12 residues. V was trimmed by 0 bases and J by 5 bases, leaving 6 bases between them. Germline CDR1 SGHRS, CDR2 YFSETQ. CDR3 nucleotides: TGCGCCAGCAGCTTGGGTGCGGACGAGCAGTACTTC. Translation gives CASSLGADEQYF.

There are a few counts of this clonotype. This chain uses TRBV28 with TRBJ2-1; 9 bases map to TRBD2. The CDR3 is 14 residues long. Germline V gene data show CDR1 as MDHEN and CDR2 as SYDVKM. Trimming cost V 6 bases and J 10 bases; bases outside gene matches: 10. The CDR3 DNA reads TGTGCCAGCAGCTCCGCGGGGGGGGCATGGGAGCAGTTCTTC. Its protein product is CASSSAGGAWEQFF.

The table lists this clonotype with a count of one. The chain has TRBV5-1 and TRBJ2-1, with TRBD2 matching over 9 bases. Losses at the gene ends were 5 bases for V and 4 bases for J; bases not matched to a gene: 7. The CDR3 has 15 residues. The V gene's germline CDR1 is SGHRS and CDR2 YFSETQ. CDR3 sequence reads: CASRWTSEMYNEQFF. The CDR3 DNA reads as TGCGCCAGCAGGTGGACTAGCGAGATGTACAATGAGCAGTTCTTC.

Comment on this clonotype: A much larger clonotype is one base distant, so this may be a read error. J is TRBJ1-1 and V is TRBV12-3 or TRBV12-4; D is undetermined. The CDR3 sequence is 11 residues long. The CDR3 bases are TGTACCAGCAGTTTATGGGGTGACGCTTTCTTT. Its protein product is CTSSLWGDAFF.

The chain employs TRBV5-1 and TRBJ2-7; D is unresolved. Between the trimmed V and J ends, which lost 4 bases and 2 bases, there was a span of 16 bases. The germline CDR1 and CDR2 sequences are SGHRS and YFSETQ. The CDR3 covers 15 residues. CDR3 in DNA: TGCGCCAGCAGCCCTATGCCAGTGAGTACCTACGAGCAGTACTTC. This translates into CASSPMPVSTYEQYF.

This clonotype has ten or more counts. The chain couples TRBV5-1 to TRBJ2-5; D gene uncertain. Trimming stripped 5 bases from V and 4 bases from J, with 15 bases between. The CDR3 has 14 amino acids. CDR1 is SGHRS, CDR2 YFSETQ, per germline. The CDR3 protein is CASSRLRPRETQYF. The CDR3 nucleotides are TGCGCCAGCAGTCGTCTTCGACCCCGAGAGACCCAGTACTTC.

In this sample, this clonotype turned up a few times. The CDR3 reads CASSREQGRYEQYF. The CDR3 coding sequence is TGTGCCAGCTCCCGAGAGCAGGGGAGGTACGAGCAGTACTTC. The V and J genes are TRBV18 and TRBJ2-7; D may be TRBD1 or TRBD2 (6 bases each). The CDR3 contains 14 residues. V was cut by 6 bases and J by 4 bases, with 16 bases left in between. The germline V gene has CDR1 KGHSH and CDR2 LQKENI. The variable domain in full, with the rest retrieved from reference TRBV18 and TRBJ2-7, is NAGVMQNPRHLVRRRGQEARLRCSPMKGHSHVYWYRQLPEEGLKFMVYLQKENIIDESGMPKERFSAEFPKEGPSILRIQQVVRGDSAAYFCASSREQGRYEQYFGPGTRLTVT.

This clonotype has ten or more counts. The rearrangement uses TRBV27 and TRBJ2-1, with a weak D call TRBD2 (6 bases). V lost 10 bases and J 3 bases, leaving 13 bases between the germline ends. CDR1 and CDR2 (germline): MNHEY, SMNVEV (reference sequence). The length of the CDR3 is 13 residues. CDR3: CATQGLIYNEQFF. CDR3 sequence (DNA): TGTGCCACGCAGGGACTCATCTACAATGAGCAGTTCTTC.

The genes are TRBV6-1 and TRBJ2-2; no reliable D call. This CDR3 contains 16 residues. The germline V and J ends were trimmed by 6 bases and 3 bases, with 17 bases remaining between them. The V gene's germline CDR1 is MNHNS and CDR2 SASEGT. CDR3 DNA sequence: TGTGCCAGCAGAGCTGGGTGGAGATCGGACACCGGGGAGCTGTTTTTT. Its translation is CASRAGWRSDTGELFF.

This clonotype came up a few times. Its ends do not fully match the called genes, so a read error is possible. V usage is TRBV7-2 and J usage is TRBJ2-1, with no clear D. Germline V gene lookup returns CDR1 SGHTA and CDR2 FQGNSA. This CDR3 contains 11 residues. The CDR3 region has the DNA TGTGCCAGCAGCTTAGAGGTATCCCCGATCTTC. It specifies CASSLEVSPIF.

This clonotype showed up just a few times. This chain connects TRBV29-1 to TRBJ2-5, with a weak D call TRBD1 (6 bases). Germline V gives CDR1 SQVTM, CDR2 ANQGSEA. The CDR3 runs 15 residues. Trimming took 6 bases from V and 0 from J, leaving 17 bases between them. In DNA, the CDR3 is TGCAGCGTCGGTGGGGGAACAGGGTACCAAGAGACCCAGTACTTC. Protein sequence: CSVGGGTGYQETQYF.

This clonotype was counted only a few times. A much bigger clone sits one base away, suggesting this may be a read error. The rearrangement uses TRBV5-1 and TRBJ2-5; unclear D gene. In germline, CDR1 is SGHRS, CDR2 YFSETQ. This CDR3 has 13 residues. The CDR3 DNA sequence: TGCGCCAACAGCTCCGGACGGCAAGAGACCCAGTACTTC. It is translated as CANSSGRQETQYF.

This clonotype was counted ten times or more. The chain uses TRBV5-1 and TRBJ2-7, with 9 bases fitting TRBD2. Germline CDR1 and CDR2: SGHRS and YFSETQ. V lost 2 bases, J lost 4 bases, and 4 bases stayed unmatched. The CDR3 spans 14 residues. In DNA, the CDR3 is TGCGCCAGCAGCTTCTGGACTAGCGAATACGAGCAGTACTTC. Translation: CASSFWTSEYEQYF.

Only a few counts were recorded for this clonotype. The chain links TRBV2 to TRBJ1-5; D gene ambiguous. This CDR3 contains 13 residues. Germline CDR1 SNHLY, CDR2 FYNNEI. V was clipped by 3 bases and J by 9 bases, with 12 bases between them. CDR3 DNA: TGTGCCAGCAGTGAGGCCCCAGAGATGCCCCAGCATTTT. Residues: CASSEAPEMPQHF.

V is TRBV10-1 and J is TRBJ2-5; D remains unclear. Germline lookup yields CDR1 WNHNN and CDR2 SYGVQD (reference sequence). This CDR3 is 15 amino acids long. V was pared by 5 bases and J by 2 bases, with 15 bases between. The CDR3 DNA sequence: TGCGCCAGCAGTCCGAGTCGTGCAGGACAAGAGACCCAGTACTTC. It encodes CASSPSRAGQETQYF.

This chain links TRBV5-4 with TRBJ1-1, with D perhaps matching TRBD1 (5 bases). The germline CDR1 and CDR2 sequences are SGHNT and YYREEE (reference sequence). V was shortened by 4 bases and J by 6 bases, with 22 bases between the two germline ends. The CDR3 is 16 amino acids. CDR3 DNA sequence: TGTGCCAGCAGCCCGCTGGGGGGAGGGGATTTCGCTGAAGCTTTCTTT. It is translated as CASSPLGGGDFAEAFF.

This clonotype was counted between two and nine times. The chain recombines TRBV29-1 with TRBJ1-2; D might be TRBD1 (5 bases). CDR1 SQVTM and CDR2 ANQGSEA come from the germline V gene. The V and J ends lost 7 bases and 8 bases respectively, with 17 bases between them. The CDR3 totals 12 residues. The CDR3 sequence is CSADRGSLGYTF. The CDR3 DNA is TGCAGCGCTGACCGGGGCTCTCTGGGCTACACCTTC.

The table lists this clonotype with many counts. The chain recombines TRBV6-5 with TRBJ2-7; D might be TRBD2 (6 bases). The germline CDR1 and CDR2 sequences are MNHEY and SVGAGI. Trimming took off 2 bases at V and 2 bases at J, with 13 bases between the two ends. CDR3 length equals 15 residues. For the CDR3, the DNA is TGTGCCAGCAGTTACGGTGCAGGAGGGCCCTACGAGCAGTACTTC. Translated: CASSYGAGGPYEQYF.

The CDR3 loop reads CSVTGVDNEQFF. The CDR3 nucleotides are TGCAGCGTGACAGGGGTAGACAATGAGCAGTTCTTC. The V and J genes are TRBV29-1 and TRBJ2-1, with 8 positions matching TRBD1. V was pared by 6 bases and J by 5 bases, with 3 bases of the junction left unmatched. This CDR3 spans 12 amino acids. Germline V gene lookup returns CDR1 SQVTM and CDR2 ANQGSEA.

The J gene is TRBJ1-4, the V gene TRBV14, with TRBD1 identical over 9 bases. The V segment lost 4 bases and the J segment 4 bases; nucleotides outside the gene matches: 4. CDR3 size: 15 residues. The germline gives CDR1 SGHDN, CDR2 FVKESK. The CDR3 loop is CASSRPGQGNEKLFF. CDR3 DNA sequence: TGTGCCAGCAGCCGTCCGGGACAGGGTAATGAAAAACTGTTTTTT.

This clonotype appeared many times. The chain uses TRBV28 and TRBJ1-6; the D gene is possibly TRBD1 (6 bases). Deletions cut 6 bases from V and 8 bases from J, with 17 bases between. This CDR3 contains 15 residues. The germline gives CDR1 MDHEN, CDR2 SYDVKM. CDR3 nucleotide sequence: TGTGCCAGCAGGCAAGCATACAAGGGGGATTCACCCCTCCACTTT. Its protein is CASRQAYKGDSPLHF.

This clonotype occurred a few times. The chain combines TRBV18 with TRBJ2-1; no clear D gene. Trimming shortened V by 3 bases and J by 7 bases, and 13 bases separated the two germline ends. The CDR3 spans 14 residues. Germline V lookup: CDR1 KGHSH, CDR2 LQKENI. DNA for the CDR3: TGTGCCAGCTCACCCCCCCGGATAACAAATGAGCAGTTCTTC. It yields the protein CASSPPRITNEQFF.

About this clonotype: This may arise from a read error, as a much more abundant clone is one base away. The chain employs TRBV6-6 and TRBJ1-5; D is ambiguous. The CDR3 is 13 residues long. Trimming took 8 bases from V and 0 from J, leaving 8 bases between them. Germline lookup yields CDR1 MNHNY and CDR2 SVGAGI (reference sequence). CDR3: CASGIHSNQPQHF. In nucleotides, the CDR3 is TGTGCCAGCGGGATTCATAGCAATCAGCCCCAGCATTTT.

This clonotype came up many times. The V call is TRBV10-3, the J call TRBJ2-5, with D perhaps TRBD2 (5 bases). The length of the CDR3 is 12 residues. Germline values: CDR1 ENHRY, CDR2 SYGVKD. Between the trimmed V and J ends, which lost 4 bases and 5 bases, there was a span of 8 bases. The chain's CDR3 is CAISAGLETQYF. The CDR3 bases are TGTGCCATCAGTGCGGGGTTGGAGACCCAGTACTTC.

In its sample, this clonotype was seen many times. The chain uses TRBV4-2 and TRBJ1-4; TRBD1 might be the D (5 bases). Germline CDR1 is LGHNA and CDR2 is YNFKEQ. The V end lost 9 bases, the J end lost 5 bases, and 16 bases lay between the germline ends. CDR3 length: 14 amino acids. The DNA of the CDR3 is TGTGCCAGTACCACGGACACTAAAAATGAAAAACTGTTTTTT. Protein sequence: CASTTDTKNEKLFF.

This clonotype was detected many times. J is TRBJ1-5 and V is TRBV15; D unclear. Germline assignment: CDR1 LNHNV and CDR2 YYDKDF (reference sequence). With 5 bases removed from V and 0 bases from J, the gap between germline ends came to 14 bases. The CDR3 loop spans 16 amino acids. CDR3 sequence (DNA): TGTGCCACCAGCGACCCGTTTTTTGATAGCAATCAGCCCCAGCATTTT. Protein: CATSDPFFDSNQPQHF.

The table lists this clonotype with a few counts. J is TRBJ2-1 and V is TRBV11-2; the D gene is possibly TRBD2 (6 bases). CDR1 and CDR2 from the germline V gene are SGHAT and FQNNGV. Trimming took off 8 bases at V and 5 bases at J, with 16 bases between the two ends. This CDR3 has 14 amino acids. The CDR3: CASAVGGADNEQFF. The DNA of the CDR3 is TGTGCCAGCGCTGTGGGGGGAGCGGACAATGAGCAGTTCTTC.

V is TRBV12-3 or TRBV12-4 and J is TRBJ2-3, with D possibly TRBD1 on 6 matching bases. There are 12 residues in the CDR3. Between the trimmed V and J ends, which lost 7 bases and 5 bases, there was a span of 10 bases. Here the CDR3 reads CASNLQGDTQYF. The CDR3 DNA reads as TGTGCCAGCAACCTACAGGGAGATACGCAGTATTTT.

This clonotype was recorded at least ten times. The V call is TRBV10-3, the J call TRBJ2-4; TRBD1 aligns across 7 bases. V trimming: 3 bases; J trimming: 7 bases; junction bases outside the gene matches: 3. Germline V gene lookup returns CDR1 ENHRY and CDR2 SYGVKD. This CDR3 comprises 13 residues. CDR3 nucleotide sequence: TGTGCCATCAGTGACAGGGGGATCAACATTCAGTACTTC. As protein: CAISDRGINIQYF.

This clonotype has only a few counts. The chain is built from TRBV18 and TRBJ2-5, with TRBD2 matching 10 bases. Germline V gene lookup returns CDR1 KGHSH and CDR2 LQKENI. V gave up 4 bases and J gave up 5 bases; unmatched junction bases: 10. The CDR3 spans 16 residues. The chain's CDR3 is CASSLRTSGAGETQYF. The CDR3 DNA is TGTGCCAGCTCACTGCGGACTAGCGGAGCGGGGGAGACCCAGTACTTC.

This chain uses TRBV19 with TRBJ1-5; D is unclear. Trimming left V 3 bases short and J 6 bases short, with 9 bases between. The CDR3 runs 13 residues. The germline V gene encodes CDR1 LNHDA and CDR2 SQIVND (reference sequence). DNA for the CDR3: TGTGCCAGTAGTATTAGGACGATTCAGCCCCAGCATTTT. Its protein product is CASSIRTIQPQHF.